Following are 7 T cell receptor beta chains from one sample sequenced in a study of CD8 T cells in Susac syndrome. An amount of RNA that ranged from roughly 0.5 to 1 ug was reverse transcribed with random hexamers. TCRdb called the immunoSEQ multiplex PCR reads again in MiXCR, with one record for every CDR3 protein. The data contain over 150,000 distinct CDR3 sequences, 90% to 96% of them singletons. Sequencing was done on a sample of CD4+ T cells from PBMCs. The receptors originated from a human donor with Susac syndrome.

The V call is TRBV19, the J call TRBJ2-1, with D tentatively TRBD2 (6 bases). The V end lost 4 bases, the J end lost 5 bases, and 12 bases lay between the germline ends. This CDR3 spans 14 amino acids. In germline, CDR1 is LNHDA, CDR2 SQIVND (reference sequence). DNA for the CDR3: TGTGCCAGTAGTACAGTAGCGGTTGACAATGAGCAGTTCTTC. As protein: CASSTVAVDNEQFF.

The V call is TRBV29-1, the J call TRBJ1-1; 9 nucleotides align to TRBD1. This CDR3 has 13 amino acids. Trimming at V came to 7 bases and at J to 6 bases, leaving 9 bases not matched to a gene. Looked up from germline, CDR1 is SQVTM and CDR2 is ANQGSEA. The CDR3 nucleotides read TGCAGCGCTGAGGGTCGGACAGGGGCTGAAGCTTTCTTT. Translation: CSAEGRTGAEAFF.

The chain recombines TRBV20-1 with TRBJ2-7; 8 bases are a match to TRBD2. This CDR3 has 18 residues. Germline CDR1 DFQATT, CDR2 SNEGSKA (reference sequence). The V gene end was trimmed by 8 bases and the J gene end by 4 bases; junction bases not matched to a gene: 25. The CDR3 loop reads CSPTIPGLVVSAEYEQYF. In DNA form, the CDR3 reads TGCAGTCCAACAATACCGGGACTAGTCGTATCTGCAGAATACGAGCAGTACTTC.

The table lists this clonotype with a count of one. The J gene is TRBJ1-1, the V gene TRBV29-1; D ambiguous. Germline V gene sequence: CDR1 SQVTM, CDR2 ANQGSEA. The CDR3 spans 12 residues. Trimming pared 6 bases from V and 1 base from J, leaving 9 bases between. The DNA for the CDR3 is TGCAGCGTCGGAGGTTGGAACACTGAAGCTTTCTTT. Protein product: CSVGGWNTEAFF.

This chain uses TRBV29-1 with TRBJ1-1, with D possibly matching TRBD1 (6 bases). This CDR3 is built from 14 residues. Trimming removed 6 bases at V and 6 bases at J, with 20 bases between. Germline assignment: CDR1 SQVTM and CDR2 ANQGSEA. The chain's CDR3 is CSVWPGGGVPEAFF. In nucleotides, the CDR3 is TGCAGCGTCTGGCCCGGGGGCGGTGTGCCTGAAGCTTTCTTT.

CDR3: CAWSTLQGRETQYF. The CDR3 DNA is TGTGCCTGGAGCACCCTACAGGGGCGAGAGACCCAGTACTTC. The rearrangement uses TRBV30 and TRBJ2-5; 7 bases match TRBD1. V dropped 3 bases and J dropped 4; count of bases not matched to a gene: 8. The CDR3 spans 14 residues. CDR1 GTSNPN and CDR2 SVGIG come from the germline V gene (reference sequence).

V is TRBV27 and J is TRBJ2-1; D ambiguous. The CDR3 loop spans 12 amino acids. V lost 4 bases to trimming and J lost 7 bases, with 8 bases between them. Germline values: CDR1 MNHEY, CDR2 SMNVEV (reference sequence). The CDR3 loop reads CASSSMDNEQFF. The CDR3 DNA is TGTGCCAGCAGTTCGATGGATAATGAGCAGTTCTTC.